The present T cell receptor (beta chain) was sequenced within a study of CD8 T cells in ankylosing spondylitis. Construction of TCR beta libraries was performed using quantitative 5'-RACE with molecular barcodes. TCRdb redid the calling of the 5' RACE reads with MiXCR, one entry per CDR3 protein. The repertoire holds over 150,000 distinct CDR3 sequences, roughly 12% seen once, with approximately 16% in the top ten. Study conclusions and caveats: Existing reports had already noted some motif variants in reactive arthritis synovial fluid and blood. Researchers reportedly found disease-linked clones significantly enriched in matched ankylosing spondylitis synovial fluid.

In the case of this clonotype: Its antigen is still unknown.

The receptor comes from a male donor with ankylosing spondylitis or in good health (not recorded which). Sequencing input: blood, either unsorted or a sorted T cell fraction (not recorded which).

CDR3 in DNA: TGCAGTGCCCAGGACAGGGGGCGTAGAGAGACCCAGTACTTC. It is translated as CSAQDRGRRETQYF. This rearrangement joins TRBV20-1 to TRBJ2-5; 11 bases match TRBD1. CDR1 is DFQATT, CDR2 SNEGSKA, per germline (reference sequence). V was clipped by 6 bases and J by 4 bases; unmatched bases: 7. This CDR3 is built from 14 residues.